This T cell receptor (beta chain) was retrieved from a study of long-term antiretroviral therapy in people with HIV. Findings and caveats of the study: Data on ART adherence, viral resistance or therapy changes were unavailable.

As to this clone: Its cognate antigen is unknown.

Germline V CDR1 and CDR2: SGHTA, FQGNSA. The CDR3 loop spans 15 amino acids. Germline trimming cut 5 bases from V and 0 bases from J; bases unmatched to any gene: 4. This was the immunoSEQ v3.0 assay at survey level. Repertoires were generated with immunoSEQ multiplex PCR, while TCRdb's copy carries only in-frame clones and drops some. The sample comprises about 28,000 clones, around 87% of which are singletons, and around 4.1% rests with the top ten. The sequence was collected from a woman between 18 and 29 years old with HIV. Here the sequenced sample was unsorted PBMCs, taken 0.5 years after starting antiretroviral therapy. The J gene is TRBJ2-7, the V gene TRBV7-2; 10 bases match TRBD1. CDR3 in amino acids: CASSPRDRGSYEQYF. The CDR3 bases are TGTGCCAGCAGCCCTAGGGACAGGGGCTCCTACGAGCAGTACTTC.